This T cell receptor (delta chain) derives from a study of gamma-delta T cells after stem cell transplantation. TCRdb processed the RT-PCR reads again with the CATT caller. This sample has some 16,000 delta-chain clones, with about 8.6% found just once. The CDR3 sequence is 16 residues long. Germline CDR1 GEAIGNYY, CDR2 EKD. V shed 0 bases, J shed 4 bases, and the junction held 8 bases outside the gene matches. This clone has a handful of counts. TCRdb pairs this DNA with a much larger clone's protein that differs at residue 11, likely a read error; the protein shown was translated from the DNA. The chain is built from TRDV2 and TRDJ1; 9 bases match TRDD3. The receptor comes from a human donor. It is not recorded whose cells these are; they may come from a transplant donor. Sequenced: gamma-delta T cells. In nucleotides, the CDR3 is TGTGCCTGTGACACCGTTGGGGGATATTACAGCGATAAACTCATCTTT. This translates into CACDTVGGYYSDKLIF.